The T cell receptor (beta chain) under discussion was sequenced for a study of blood T cell repertoires in COVID-19 (dated by TCRdb to 2019 to 2021). Turning to the overall study: Samples from collaborators originated in the United States, Italy and Spain and spanned both the acute and convalescent phases of COVID-19. Where HLA class I and class II types were available, the types were taken from metadata supplied by the sample provider, not from assay-based typing. Sample metadata almost always included a de-identified subject ID, COVID-19 status, age in years and sex. A freely available public database, intended as a resource for researchers studying the immune response to SARS-CoV-2, is where the repertoires were released. The prospective study material was composed of cDNA or gDNA derived from T cells, B-cell-depleted T cells, or PBMCs. Samples came from the ongoing ImmuneRACE study (first 160 participants) plus 1,254 subjects from 6 global collaborators. The dataset comprised deeply sampled blood TCRbeta repertoires from subjects exposed to, actively infected with, or recovered from COVID-19. Study-level results and caveats: The amount of clinical and demographic metadata varied by source and participant and was provided uncurated.

V was cut back by 3 bases and J by 2 bases, leaving a gap of 8 bases between them. The CDR3 sequence holds 15 residues, the cysteine and phenylalanine included. Only the CDR3 DNA stays, 45 bases, in frame from base 1. From a lookup of the germline V gene (reference sequence), CDR1 and CDR2 are LNHDA and SQIVND. The immunoSEQ Assay, a bias-controlled multiplex PCR, was used to amplify TCRbeta CDR3 regions from genomic DNA. The published analysis was carried out like this. Nucleated cell counts per sample were estimated from amplification of reference gene primers within the assay. Sequence reads were collapsed and filtered to measure the absolute abundance of every unique TCRbeta CDR3 rearrangement. For each sample, productive Simpson clonality was calculated by taking the square root of Simpson's diversity index across productive rearrangements. Here the immuneACCESS table is served through TCRdb, limited to in-frame sequences with V and J called. Missing clones are a known gap in these copies; in checked studies unresolved V genes cover under half, and the rest lacks a known reason. The V and J calls and clone size were taken over from that table, and D and trimming were inferred from the DNA. The table for this sample lists tens of thousands of clones; 65% to 90% of them were counted only once. The top ten constitute approximately 6.9% of the sample.

One collaborating source in Seattle enrolled patients during active infection and followed them longitudinally through the course of disease. Collaborating institutions collected whole blood in K2EDTA tubes following their own protocols. For TCRbeta analysis, collaborators shipped samples in one of three forms: frozen whole blood, isolated PBMCs, or DNA extracted from either of those sample types. Remarks on this clone: No cognate antigen has been identified for it. No qualities accompany the bases; no much larger clone lies one base away.

The sequence came from a man aged 25 to 45 with COVID-19, enrolled during active disease. The rearrangement joined TRBV19 to TRBJ2-6, with the D gene too uncertain to name. Sequencing used peripheral blood. The DNA sequence reads TGTGCCAGTAGTATGGGCAACCCTGGGGCCAACGTCCTGACTTTC. The translation is CASSMGNPGANVLTF.